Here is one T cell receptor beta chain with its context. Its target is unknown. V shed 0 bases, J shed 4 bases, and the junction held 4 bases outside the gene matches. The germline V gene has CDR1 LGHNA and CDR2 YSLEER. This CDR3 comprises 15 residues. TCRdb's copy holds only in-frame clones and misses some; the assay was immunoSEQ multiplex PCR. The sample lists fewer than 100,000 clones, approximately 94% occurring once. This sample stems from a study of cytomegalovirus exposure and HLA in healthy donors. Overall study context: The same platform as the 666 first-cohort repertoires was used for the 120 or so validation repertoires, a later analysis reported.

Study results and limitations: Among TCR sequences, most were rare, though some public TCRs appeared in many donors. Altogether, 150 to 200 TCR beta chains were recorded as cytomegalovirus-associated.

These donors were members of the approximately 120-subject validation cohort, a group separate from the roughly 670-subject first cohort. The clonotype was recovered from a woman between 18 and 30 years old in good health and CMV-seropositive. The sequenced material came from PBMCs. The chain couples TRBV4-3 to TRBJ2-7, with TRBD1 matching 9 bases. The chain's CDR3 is CASSQDWDRVYEQYF. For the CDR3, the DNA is TGCGCCAGCAGCCAAGATTGGGACAGGGTTTACGAGCAGTACTTC.